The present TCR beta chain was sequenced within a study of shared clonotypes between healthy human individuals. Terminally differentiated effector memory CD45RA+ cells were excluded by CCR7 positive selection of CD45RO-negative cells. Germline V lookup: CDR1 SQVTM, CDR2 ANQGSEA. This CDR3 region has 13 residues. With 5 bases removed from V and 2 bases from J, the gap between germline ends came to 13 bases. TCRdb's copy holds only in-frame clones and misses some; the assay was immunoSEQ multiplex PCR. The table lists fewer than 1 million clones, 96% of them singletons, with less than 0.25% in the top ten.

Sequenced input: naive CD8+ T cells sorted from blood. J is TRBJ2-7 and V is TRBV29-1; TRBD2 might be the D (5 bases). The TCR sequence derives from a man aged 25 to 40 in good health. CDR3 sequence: CSVIQSGTYEQYF. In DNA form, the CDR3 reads TGCAGCGTTATACAGTCGGGAACCTACGAGCAGTACTTC.